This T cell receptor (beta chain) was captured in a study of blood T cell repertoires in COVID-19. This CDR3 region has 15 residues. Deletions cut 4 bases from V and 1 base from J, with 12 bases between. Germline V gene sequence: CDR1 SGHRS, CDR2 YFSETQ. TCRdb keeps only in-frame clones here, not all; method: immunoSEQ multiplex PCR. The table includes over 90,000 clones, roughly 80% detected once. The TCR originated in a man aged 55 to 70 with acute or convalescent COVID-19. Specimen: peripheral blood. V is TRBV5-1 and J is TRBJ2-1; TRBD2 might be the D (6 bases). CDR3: CASSPGLLSYNEQFF. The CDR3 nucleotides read TGCGCCAGCAGCCCGGGACTCCTGTCCTACAATGAGCAGTTCTTC.